These 27 T cell receptor beta chains were sequenced from one sample in a study of cytomegalovirus exposure and HLA in healthy donors. Primers for the PCR totalled 60 Vbeta and 13 Jbeta. Sequencing used immunoSEQ multiplex PCR; TCRdb keeps in-frame clones, though not all of them. The sample comprises about 90,000 clones, more than 65% of which are singletons, and 15% to 20% rests with the top ten. The sequencing sample was made of PBMCs. The source is a woman aged 18-29 years in good health and CMV-seropositive.

The chain joins TRBV10-3 to TRBJ1-2; 9 positions match TRBD1. Germline-derived CDR1 and CDR2 are ENHRY and SYGVKD. The CDR3 sequence is 14 residues long. V lost 2 bases, J lost 4 bases, and 2 bases stayed unmatched. The CDR3 DNA reads TGTGCCATCAGTGAGCCGGACAGGGGCTATGGCTACACCTTC. It yields the protein CAISEPDRGYGYTF.

This clone has just a few counts. The J gene is TRBJ1-1, the V gene TRBV10-3; no firm D call. This CDR3 is built from 15 residues. Per germline, CDR1 ENHRY and CDR2 SYGVKD. The V and J ends lost 7 bases and 0 bases respectively, with 15 bases between them. The CDR3 nucleotides read TGTGCCATCACCCCCGAGTCGAGGCTGAACACTGAAGCTTTCTTT. Protein product: CAITPESRLNTEAFF.

V is TRBV6-5 and J is TRBJ1-5; D is unresolved. Trimming shortened V by 2 bases and J by 4 bases, and 12 bases separated the two germline ends. The CDR3 has 15 amino acids. Germline V gene data show CDR1 as MNHEY and CDR2 as SVGAGI. Here the CDR3 reads CASSYGGFGNQPQHF. The CDR3 nucleotides are TGTGCCAGCAGTTACGGAGGCTTCGGTAATCAGCCCCAGCATTTT.

The chain has TRBV6-6 and TRBJ1-2, with 12 nucleotides matching TRBD1. Germline loops: CDR1 MNHNY, CDR2 SVGAGI (reference sequence). The CDR3 covers 15 residues. The J segment lost 2 bases and the V segment lost 5 bases, leaving 3 bases of the junction unmatched. The CDR3 sequence: CASSAGTGGNYGYTF. The CDR3 region has the DNA TGTGCCAGCAGTGCCGGGACAGGGGGCAACTATGGCTACACCTTC.

V is TRBV19 and J is TRBJ1-2; 9 nucleotides agree with TRBD1. The CDR3 runs to 14 residues. CDR1 LNHDA and CDR2 SQIVND come from the germline V gene (reference sequence). The trim removed 4 bases at V and 5 bases at J, leaving 5 bases unmatched. CDR3 protein: CASSNRDRGYGYTF. CDR3 DNA: TGTGCCAGTAGTAACCGAGACAGGGGGTATGGCTACACCTTC.

V is TRBV27 and J is TRBJ2-5; 9 nucleotides align to TRBD2. CDR3 length equals 14 residues. CDR1 is MNHEY, CDR2 SMNVEV, per germline (reference sequence). The J segment lost 3 bases and the V segment lost 5 bases, leaving 4 bases of the junction unmatched. The CDR3 DNA follows: TGTGCCAGCAGTCCCGGGACTAGCAAAGAGACCCAGTACTTC. Translating it yields CASSPGTSKETQYF.

V is TRBV5-1 and J is TRBJ2-3; perhaps TRBD2 as D (5 bases). Germline CDR1 is SGHRS and CDR2 is YFSETQ. CDR3 size: 18 residues. Trimming cost V 0 bases and J 2 bases, with 19 bases left between them. The CDR3 DNA reads as TGCGCCAGCAGCTTGGATATCCGGCGGGTTGGTTACACAGATACGCAGTATTTT. This codes for CASSLDIRRVGYTDTQYF.

The V and J genes are TRBV6-4 and TRBJ2-1, with 11 bases that match TRBD2. V dropped 4 bases and J dropped 6; count of bases not matched to a gene: 5. This CDR3 comprises 15 residues. Looked up from germline, CDR1 is MRHNA and CDR2 is SNTAGT. The CDR3 is CASSVSGGAPNEQFF. The CDR3 region has the DNA TGTGCCAGCAGTGTTAGCGGGGGGGCCCCCAATGAGCAGTTCTTC.

This clone was seen a handful of times. This rearrangement joins TRBV4-1 to TRBJ2-5; 7 bases agree with TRBD2. CDR1 MGHRA and CDR2 YSYEKL come from the germline V gene. The CDR3 runs 15 residues. Trimming at V came to 1 base and at J to 4 bases, leaving 6 bases not matched to a gene. The DNA for the CDR3 is TGCGCCAGCAGCCAAGGCGCTAGCGGCCCAGAGACCCAGTACTTC. This encodes CASSQGASGPETQYF.

The genes are TRBV29-1 and TRBJ2-7; 12 bases match TRBD2. Trimming at V came to 5 bases and at J to 6 bases, leaving 5 bases not matched to a gene. The CDR3 sequence is 13 residues long. CDR1 and CDR2 (germline): SQVTM, ANQGSEA. The CDR3 DNA sequence: TGCAGCGTTAACCTAGCGGGAGGGCCCGAGCAGTACTTC. The encoded protein is CSVNLAGGPEQYF.

This clone was seen once. The chain recombines TRBV11-2 with TRBJ2-4; the match to TRBD2 covers 8 bases. The J segment lost 5 bases and the V segment lost 5 bases, leaving 5 bases of the junction unmatched. CDR3 length equals 14 residues. The germline CDR1 and CDR2 sequences are SGHAT and FQNNGV. CDR3 bases: TGTGCCAGCAGCCCCGGGACTAGTGAAAACATTCAGTACTTC. Protein: CASSPGTSENIQYF.

V usage is TRBV6-1 and J usage is TRBJ2-7, with 10 bases lining up with TRBD2. Germline V gene sequence: CDR1 MNHNS, CDR2 SASEGT. With 1 base clipped from V and 6 bases from J, the junction kept 6 bases outside the gene matches. The CDR3 runs to 15 residues. The chain's CDR3 is CASSEDSGGAGEQYF. The DNA for the CDR3 is TGTGCCAGCAGTGAAGACAGCGGGGGGGCCGGCGAGCAGTACTTC.

This clone has only a few counts. This chain connects TRBV28 to TRBJ2-7; 15 bases fit TRBD2. V was pared by 7 bases and J by 3 bases, with 4 bases of the junction left unmatched. The CDR3 length is 15 residues. Germline V gene lookup returns CDR1 MDHEN and CDR2 SYDVKM. CDR3 residues: CASITGLAGGYEQYF. For the CDR3, the DNA is TGTGCCAGCATCACGGGACTAGCGGGAGGCTACGAGCAGTACTTC.

Concerning this clone itself: The conserved phenylalanine or tryptophan is not found at the CDR3 terminus, so this likely reflects a read error. This chain connects TRBV4-3 to TRBJ2-7; 8 bases are a match to TRBD2. The length of the CDR3 is 16 residues. From germline, CDR1 is LGHNA and CDR2 YSLEER. V lost 4 bases, J lost 3 bases, and 11 bases stayed unmatched. CDR3 nucleotides: TGCGCCAGCAGCCCCTCCCTCGCGGGAGGTATCTACGAGCAGTACCTC. It translates to CASSPSLAGGIYEQYL.

The V and J genes are TRBV5-4 and TRBJ2-1, with TRBD2 matching 13 bases. Germline CDR1 reads SGHNT; CDR2 reads YYREEE (reference sequence). This CDR3 spans 15 amino acids. V gave up 4 bases and J gave up 7 bases; unmatched junction bases: 5. The CDR3 coding sequence is TGTGCCAGCAGCATGACTAGCGGGAGGAGAAATGAGCAGTTCTTC. It specifies CASSMTSGRRNEQFF.

This clone turned up a few times. The V call is TRBV29-1, the J call TRBJ2-3; 11 bases align to TRBD2. The CDR3 runs to 17 residues. J was trimmed by 2 bases and V by 4 bases; bases with no gene match: 11. Per the germline V gene, CDR1 is SQVTM and CDR2 is ANQGSEA. CDR3 sequence (DNA): TGCAGCGTTGCCCCACTTCTAGCGGGGGGAACCACAGATACGCAGTATTTT. Protein sequence: CSVAPLLAGGTTDTQYF.

The rearrangement joins TRBV29-1 to TRBJ2-2; D uncertain. V dropped 6 bases and J dropped 2 bases, with 7 bases sitting between them. This CDR3 spans 12 amino acids. Per germline, CDR1 SQVTM and CDR2 ANQGSEA. CDR3 nucleotides: TGCAGCGTGCGCACTAACACCGGGGAGCTGTTTTTT. It translates to CSVRTNTGELFF.

This clone has a single count. The chain couples TRBV4-1 to TRBJ2-3; a weak D match, TRBD1 (5 bases). The CDR3 totals 15 residues. Germline V CDR1 and CDR2: MGHRA, YSYEKL. With 4 bases removed from V and 4 bases from J, the gap between germline ends came to 15 bases. The CDR3 protein is CASSPERQNPDTQYF. CDR3 bases: TGCGCCAGCAGCCCAGAAAGACAGAATCCAGATACGCAGTATTTT.

CDR3 in DNA: TGTGCCAGCAGCTTCCCCCTTATTGGTAGCGGGGGCACAGATACGCAGTATTTT. As protein: CASSFPLIGSGGTDTQYF. This chain joins TRBV11-1 and TRBJ2-3; 8 nucleotides agree with TRBD2. After removal of 3 bases from V and 1 base from J, the junction contained 12 bases not matched to a gene. Germline V gives CDR1 SGHAT, CDR2 FQDESV (reference sequence). The CDR3 has 18 amino acids.

The chain uses TRBV7-9 and TRBJ2-1; D perhaps matches TRBD1 (5 bases). Looked up from germline, CDR1 is SEHNR and CDR2 is FQNEAQ (reference sequence). The V end was cut by 4 bases, the J end by 9 bases, with 10 bases between. This CDR3 is built from 12 residues. The CDR3 region is CASSSGSAEQFF. CDR3 in DNA: TGTGCCAGCAGCTCAGGGTCAGCTGAGCAGTTCTTC.

The rearrangement uses TRBV7-2 and TRBJ2-3; the D gene is possibly TRBD1 (5 bases). This CDR3 comprises 14 residues. The germline V gene has CDR1 SGHTA and CDR2 FQGNSA. V was trimmed by 5 bases and J by 5 bases, leaving 14 bases between them. The CDR3 sequence: CASSPWGRGDTQYF. The CDR3 DNA follows: TGTGCCAGCAGCCCTTGGGGTAGGGGAGATACGCAGTATTTT. Full variable domain (rest looked up from reference TRBV7-2 and TRBJ2-3): GAGVSQSPSNKVTEKGKDVELRCDPISGHTALYWYRQSLGQGLEFLIYFQGNSAPDKSGLPSDRFSAERTGGSVSTLTIQRTQQEDSAVYLCASSPWGRGDTQYFGPGTRLTVL.

V usage is TRBV19 and J usage is TRBJ2-7; 11 nucleotides match TRBD2. The germline CDR1 and CDR2 sequences are LNHDA and SQIVND (reference sequence). The CDR3 totals 13 residues. Germline trimming cut 9 bases from V and 2 bases from J; bases unmatched to any gene: 3. The CDR3 nucleotides read TGTGCCAGCGGACTAGCGGGTACCTACGAGCAGTACTTC. It specifies CASGLAGTYEQYF.

The rearrangement links TRBV6-6 to TRBJ2-5; 8 nucleotides line up with TRBD2. The CDR3 is 16 amino acids. From germline, CDR1 is MNHNY and CDR2 SVGAGI (reference sequence). The trim removed 7 bases at V and 1 base at J, leaving 11 bases unmatched. The CDR3 region is CASTLNSGEIQETQYF. The DNA of the CDR3 is TGTGCCAGCACCCTAAATAGCGGGGAAATCCAAGAGACCCAGTACTTC.

This rearrangement joins TRBV7-2 to TRBJ1-1; no firm D call. The length of the CDR3 is 14 residues. Trimming shortened V by 1 base and J by 0 bases, and 6 bases separated the two germline ends. Germline-derived CDR1 and CDR2 are SGHTA and FQGNSA. The CDR3, as DNA: TGTGCCAGCAGCTTAGACAGATTGAACACTGAAGCTTTCTTT. It is translated as CASSLDRLNTEAFF.

J is TRBJ1-2 and V is TRBV7-9, with a tentative D call TRBD1 (5 bases). V lost 3 bases and J 3 bases, leaving 8 bases between the germline ends. This CDR3 contains 13 residues. Germline loops: CDR1 SEHNR, CDR2 FQNEAQ (reference sequence). CDR3: CASSLTAYYGYTF. CDR3 bases: TGTGCCAGCAGCTTGACAGCCTACTATGGCTACACCTTC. Looking up the rest from reference TRBV7-9 and TRBJ1-2 gives the full variable domain: DTGVSQNPRHKITKRGQNVTFRCDPISEHNRLYWYRQTLGQGPEFLTYFQNEAQLEKSRLLSDRFSAERPKGSFSTLEIQRTEQGDSAMYLCASSLTAYYGYTFGSGTRLTVV.

The rearrangement uses TRBV28 and TRBJ1-2, with D possibly TRBD1 on 5 matching bases. In germline, CDR1 is MDHEN, CDR2 SYDVKM. The CDR3 runs to 14 residues. V lost 5 bases and J lost 10, with 20 bases in between. This CDR3 is CASSLTRDYPVYTF. CDR3 nucleotide sequence: TGTGCCAGCAGTCTTACCCGGGACTATCCAGTCTACACCTTC.

This sequence joins TRBV28 and TRBJ2-5; possibly TRBD2 for D (7 bases). The J call may be faulty, since TRBJ2-7 better matches the DNA end. Germline values: CDR1 MDHEN, CDR2 SYDVKM. This CDR3 is 15 amino acids long. CDR3 in amino acids: CASSTPGGFLYEQYF. DNA for the CDR3: TGTGCCAGCAGCACCCCGGGGGGCTTTCTCTACGAGCAGTACTTC.